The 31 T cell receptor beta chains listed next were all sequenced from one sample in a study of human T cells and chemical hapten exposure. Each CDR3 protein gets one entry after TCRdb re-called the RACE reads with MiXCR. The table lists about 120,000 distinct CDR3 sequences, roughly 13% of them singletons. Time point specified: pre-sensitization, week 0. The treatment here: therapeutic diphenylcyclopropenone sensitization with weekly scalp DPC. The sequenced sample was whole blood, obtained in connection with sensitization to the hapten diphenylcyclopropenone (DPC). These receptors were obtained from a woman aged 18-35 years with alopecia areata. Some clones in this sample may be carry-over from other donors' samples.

CDR3 sequence reads: CASRPAGTGNYEQYF. CDR3 DNA: TGTGCCAGCAGGCCCGCCGGGACAGGGAACTACGAGCAGTACTTC. This sequence joins TRBV6-2 or TRBV6-3 and TRBJ2-7, with 9 bases fitting TRBD1. The V and J ends lost 6 bases and 3 bases, in that order; junction bases with no gene match: 9. The CDR3 length is 15 residues. Looked up from germline, CDR1 is MNHEY and CDR2 is SVGEGT.

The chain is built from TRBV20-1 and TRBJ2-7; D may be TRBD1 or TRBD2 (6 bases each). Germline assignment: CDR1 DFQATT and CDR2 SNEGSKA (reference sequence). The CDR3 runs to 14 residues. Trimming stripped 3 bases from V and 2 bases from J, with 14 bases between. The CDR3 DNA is TGCAGTGCTAGCAAAAGGGGGGACACCTACGAGCAGTACTTC. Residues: CSASKRGDTYEQYF.

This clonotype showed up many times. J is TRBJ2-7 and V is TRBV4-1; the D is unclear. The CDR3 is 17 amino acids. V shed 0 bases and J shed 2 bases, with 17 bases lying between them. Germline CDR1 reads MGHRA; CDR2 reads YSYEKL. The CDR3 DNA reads TGCGCCAGCAGCCAAGATATGGAAGGGCCTCACACCTACGAGCAGTACTTC. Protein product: CASSQDMEGPHTYEQYF.

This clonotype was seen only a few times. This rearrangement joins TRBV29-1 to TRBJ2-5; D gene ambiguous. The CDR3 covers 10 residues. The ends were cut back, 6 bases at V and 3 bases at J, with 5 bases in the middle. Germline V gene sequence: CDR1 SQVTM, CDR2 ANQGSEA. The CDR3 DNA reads TGCAGCGTCGCGGAAGAGACCCAGTACTTC. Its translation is CSVAEETQYF.

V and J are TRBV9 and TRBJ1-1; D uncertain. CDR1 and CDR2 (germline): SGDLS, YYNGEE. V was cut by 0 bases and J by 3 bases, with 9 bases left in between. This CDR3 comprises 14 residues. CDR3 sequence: CASSVVKSYTEAFF. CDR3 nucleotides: TGTGCCAGCAGCGTAGTTAAGAGCTACACTGAAGCTTTCTTT.

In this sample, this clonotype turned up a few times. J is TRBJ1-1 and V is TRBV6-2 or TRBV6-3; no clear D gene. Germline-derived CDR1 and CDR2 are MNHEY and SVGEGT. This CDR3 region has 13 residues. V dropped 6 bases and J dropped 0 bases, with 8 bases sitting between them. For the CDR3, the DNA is TGTGCCAGCAGGAATAGCCTGAACACTGAAGCTTTCTTT. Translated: CASRNSLNTEAFF.

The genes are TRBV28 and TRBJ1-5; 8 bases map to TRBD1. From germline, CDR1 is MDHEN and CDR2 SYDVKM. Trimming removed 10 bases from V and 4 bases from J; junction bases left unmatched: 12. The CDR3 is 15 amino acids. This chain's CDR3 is CATGLTGARNQPQHF. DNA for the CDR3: TGTGCCACAGGCTTGACAGGGGCCCGAAATCAGCCCCAGCATTTT.

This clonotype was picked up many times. The CDR3 sequence: CASSSRDRELPSRLIRYGYTF. The CDR3 coding sequence is TGTGCCAGCAGTTCCCGGGACAGGGAGCTTCCAAGTCGATTGATCCGCTATGGCTACACCTTC. V usage is TRBV12-3 or TRBV12-4 and J usage is TRBJ1-2; 9 positions agree with TRBD1. This CDR3 is 21 amino acids long. Unmatched junction bases numbered 25, after V lost 4 bases and J lost 4 bases.

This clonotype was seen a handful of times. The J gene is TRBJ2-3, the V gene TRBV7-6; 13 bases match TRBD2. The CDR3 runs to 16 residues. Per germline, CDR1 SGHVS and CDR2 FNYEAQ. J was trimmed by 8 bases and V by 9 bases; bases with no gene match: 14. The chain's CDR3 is CASRPGLAGAPSTQYF. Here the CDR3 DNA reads TGTGCCAGTAGACCTGGACTAGCGGGGGCCCCAAGTACGCAGTATTTT.

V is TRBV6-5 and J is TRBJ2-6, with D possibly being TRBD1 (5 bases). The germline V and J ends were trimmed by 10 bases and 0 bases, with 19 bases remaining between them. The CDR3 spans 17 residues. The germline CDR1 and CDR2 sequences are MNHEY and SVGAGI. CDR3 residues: CATSWSRVLSGANVLTF. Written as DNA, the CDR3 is TGTGCCACCTCCTGGAGCAGGGTCCTCTCTGGGGCCAACGTCCTGACTTTC.

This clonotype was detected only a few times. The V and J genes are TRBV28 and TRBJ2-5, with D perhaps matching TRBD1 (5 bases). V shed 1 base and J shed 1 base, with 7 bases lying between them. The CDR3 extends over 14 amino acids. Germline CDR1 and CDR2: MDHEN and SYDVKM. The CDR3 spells CASSLSGIQETQYF. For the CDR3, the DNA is TGTGCCAGCAGTTTATCAGGGATCCAAGAGACCCAGTACTTC.

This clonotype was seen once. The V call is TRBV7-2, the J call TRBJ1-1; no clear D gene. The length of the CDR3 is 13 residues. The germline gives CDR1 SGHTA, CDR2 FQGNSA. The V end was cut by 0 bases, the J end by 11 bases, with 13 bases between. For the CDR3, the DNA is TGTGCCAGCAGCTTAGCTCGGCGGGATACGGCTTTCTTT. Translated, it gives CASSLARRDTAFF.

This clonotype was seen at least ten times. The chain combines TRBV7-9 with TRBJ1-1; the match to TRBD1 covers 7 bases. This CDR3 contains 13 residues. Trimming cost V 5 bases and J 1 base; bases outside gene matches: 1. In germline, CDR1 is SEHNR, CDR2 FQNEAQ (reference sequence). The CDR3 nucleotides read TGTGCCAGCAGCGGGGACAGGAACACTGAAGCTTTCTTT. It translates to CASSGDRNTEAFF.

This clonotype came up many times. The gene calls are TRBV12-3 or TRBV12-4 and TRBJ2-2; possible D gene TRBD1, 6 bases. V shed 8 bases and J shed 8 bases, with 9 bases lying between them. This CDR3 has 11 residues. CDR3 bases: TGTGCCAGCTGGGGGCGAGGGGAGCTGTTTTTT. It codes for CASWGRGELFF.

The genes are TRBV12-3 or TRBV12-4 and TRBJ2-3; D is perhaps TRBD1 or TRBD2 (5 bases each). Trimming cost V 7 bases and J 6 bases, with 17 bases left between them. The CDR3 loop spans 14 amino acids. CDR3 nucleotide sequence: TGTGCCAGCAAGGGGAGCGGAGAGTTGGATACGCAGTATTTT. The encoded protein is CASKGSGELDTQYF.

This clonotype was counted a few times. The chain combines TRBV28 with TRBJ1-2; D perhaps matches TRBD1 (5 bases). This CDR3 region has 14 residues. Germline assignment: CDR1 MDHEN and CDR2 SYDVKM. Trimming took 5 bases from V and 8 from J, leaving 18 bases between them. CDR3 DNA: TGTGCCAGCAGTCTGGCGGACACTGGTCGCGGCTACACCTTC. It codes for CASSLADTGRGYTF.

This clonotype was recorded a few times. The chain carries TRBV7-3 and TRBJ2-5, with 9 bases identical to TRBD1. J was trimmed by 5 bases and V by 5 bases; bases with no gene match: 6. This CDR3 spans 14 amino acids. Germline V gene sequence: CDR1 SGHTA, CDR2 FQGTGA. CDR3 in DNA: TGTGCCAGCAGCCGAACAGGGGGCAGTGAGACCCAGTACTTC. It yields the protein CASSRTGGSETQYF.

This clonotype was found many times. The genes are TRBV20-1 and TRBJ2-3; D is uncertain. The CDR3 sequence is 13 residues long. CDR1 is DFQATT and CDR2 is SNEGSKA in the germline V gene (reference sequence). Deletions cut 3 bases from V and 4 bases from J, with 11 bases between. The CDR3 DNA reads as TGCAGTGCTAGGTTACCAGACGCAGATACGCAGTATTTT. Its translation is CSARLPDADTQYF.

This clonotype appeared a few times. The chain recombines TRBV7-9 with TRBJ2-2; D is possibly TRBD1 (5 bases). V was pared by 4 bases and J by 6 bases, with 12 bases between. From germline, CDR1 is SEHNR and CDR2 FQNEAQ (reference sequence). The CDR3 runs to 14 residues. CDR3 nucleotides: TGTGCCAGCAGCTCTTGGGGCTTGGCCGGGGAGCTGTTTTTT. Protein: CASSSWGLAGELFF.

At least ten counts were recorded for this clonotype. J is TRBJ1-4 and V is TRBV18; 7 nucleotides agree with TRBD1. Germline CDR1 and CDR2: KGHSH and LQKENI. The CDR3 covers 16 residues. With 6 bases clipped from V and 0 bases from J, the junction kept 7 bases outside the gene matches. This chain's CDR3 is CASSPFGQATNEKLFF. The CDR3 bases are TGTGCCAGCTCGCCTTTCGGACAGGCAACTAATGAAAAACTGTTTTTT. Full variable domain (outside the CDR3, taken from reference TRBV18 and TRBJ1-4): NAGVMQNPRHLVRRRGQEARLRCSPMKGHSHVYWYRQLPEEGLKFMVYLQKENIIDESGMPKERFSAEFPKEGPSILRIQQVVRGDSAAYFCASSPFGQATNEKLFFGSGTQLSVL.

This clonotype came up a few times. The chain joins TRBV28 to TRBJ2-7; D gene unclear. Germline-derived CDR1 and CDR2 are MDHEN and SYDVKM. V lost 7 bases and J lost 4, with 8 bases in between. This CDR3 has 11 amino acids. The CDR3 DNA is TGTGCCAGCACATCGGATTACGAGCAGTACTTC. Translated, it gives CASTSDYEQYF. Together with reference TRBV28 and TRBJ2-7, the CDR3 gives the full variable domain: DVKVTQSSRYLVKRTGEKVFLECVQDMDHENMFWYRQDPGLGLRLIYFSYDVKMKEKGDIPEGYSVSREKKERFSLILESASTNQTSMYLCASTSDYEQYFGPGTRLTVT.

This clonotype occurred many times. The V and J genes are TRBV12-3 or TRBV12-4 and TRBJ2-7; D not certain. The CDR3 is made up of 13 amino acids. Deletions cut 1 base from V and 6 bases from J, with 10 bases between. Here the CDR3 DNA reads TGTGCCAGCAGTTTAGAACGAGACTTCGAGCAGTACTTC. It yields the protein CASSLERDFEQYF.

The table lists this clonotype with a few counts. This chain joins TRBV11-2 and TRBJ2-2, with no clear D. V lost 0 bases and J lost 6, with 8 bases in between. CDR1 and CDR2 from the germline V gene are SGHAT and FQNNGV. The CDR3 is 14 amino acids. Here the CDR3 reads CASSLDRRAGELFF. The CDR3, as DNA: TGTGCCAGCAGCTTAGATCGAAGGGCCGGGGAGCTGTTTTTT. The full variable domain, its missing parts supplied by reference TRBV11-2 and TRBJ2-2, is EAGVAQSPRYKIIEKRQSVAFWCNPISGHATLYWYQQILGQGPKLLIQFQNNGVVDDSQLPKDRFSAERLKGVDSTLKIQPAKLEDSAVYLCASSLDRRAGELFFGEGSRLTVL.

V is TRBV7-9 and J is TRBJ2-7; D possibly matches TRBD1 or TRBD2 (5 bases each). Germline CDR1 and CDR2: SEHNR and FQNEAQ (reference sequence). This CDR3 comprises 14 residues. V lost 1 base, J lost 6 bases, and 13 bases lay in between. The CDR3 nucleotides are TGTGCCAGCAGCTTAGTTGGGGGTAGCGCCGAGCAGTACTTC. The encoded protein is CASSLVGGSAEQYF.

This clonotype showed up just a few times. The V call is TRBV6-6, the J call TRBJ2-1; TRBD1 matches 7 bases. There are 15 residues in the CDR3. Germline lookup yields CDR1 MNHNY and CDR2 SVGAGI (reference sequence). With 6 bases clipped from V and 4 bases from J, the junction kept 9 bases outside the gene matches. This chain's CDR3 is CASRQYRGAYNEQFF. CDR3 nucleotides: TGTGCCAGCAGACAATACAGGGGCGCATACAATGAGCAGTTCTTC.

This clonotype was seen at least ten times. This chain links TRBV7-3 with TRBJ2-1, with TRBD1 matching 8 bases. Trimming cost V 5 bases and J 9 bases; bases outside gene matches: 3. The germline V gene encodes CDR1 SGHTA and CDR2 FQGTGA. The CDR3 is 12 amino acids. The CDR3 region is CASSRQGTEQFF. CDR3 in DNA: TGTGCCAGCAGCCGACAGGGGACTGAGCAGTTCTTC. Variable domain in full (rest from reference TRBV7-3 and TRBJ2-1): GAGVSQTPSNKVTEKGKYVELRCDPISGHTALYWYRQSLGQGPEFLIYFQGTGAADDSGLPNDRFFAVRPEGSVSTLKIQRTERGDSAVYLCASSRQGTEQFFGPGTRLTVL.

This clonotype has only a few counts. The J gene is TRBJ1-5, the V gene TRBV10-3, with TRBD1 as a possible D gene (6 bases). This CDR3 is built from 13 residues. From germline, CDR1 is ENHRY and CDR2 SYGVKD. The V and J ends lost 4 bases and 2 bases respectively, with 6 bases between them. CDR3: CAISGQGNQPQHF. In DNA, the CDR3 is TGTGCCATCAGTGGACAGGGCAATCAGCCCCAGCATTTT.

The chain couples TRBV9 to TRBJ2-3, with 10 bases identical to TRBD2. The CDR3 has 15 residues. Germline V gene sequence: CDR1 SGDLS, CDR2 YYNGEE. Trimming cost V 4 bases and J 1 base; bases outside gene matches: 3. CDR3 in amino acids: CASSPGTSGTDTQYF. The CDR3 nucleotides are TGTGCCAGCAGCCCAGGGACTAGCGGCACAGATACGCAGTATTTT.

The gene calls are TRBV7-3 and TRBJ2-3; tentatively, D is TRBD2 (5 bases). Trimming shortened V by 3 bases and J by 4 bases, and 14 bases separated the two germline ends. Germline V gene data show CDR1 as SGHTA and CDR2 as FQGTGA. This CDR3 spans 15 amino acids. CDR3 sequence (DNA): TGTGCCAGCAGCTTCACGGGGAGCCCAGCAGATACGCAGTATTTT. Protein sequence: CASSFTGSPADTQYF.

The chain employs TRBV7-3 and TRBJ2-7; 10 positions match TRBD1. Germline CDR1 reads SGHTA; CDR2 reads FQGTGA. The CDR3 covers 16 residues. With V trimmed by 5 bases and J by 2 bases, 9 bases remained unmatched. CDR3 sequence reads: CASSILPGQGTYEQYF. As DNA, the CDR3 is TGTGCCAGCAGCATTTTACCGGGACAGGGGACCTACGAGCAGTACTTC.

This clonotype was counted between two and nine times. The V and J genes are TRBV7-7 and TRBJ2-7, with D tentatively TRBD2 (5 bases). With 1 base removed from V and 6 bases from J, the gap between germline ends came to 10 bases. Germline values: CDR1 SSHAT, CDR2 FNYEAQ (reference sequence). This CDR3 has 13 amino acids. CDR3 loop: CASSLVRETEQYF. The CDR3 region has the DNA TGTGCCAGCAGCTTAGTGAGGGAAACCGAGCAGTACTTC.